One sample yielded the 14 T cell receptor beta chains listed below, sequenced in a study of metastatic and nonmetastatic thyroid tumors. No treatment of any kind had been given to any patient before thyroid surgery. TCRdb reprocessed the PCR reads via MiXCR. The table lists tens of thousands of clones, 20% to 30% of them singletons. The sequenced sample consisted of tumor tissue. The receptors originated from a male donor with papillary thyroid cancer or a benign thyroid nodule (not recorded which). Some clones in this sample may be carry-over from other donors' samples.

In this sample, this clone turned up many times. The V call is TRBV7-3, the J call TRBJ2-3; D unclear. V lost 0 bases and J lost 5, with 6 bases in between. Germline values: CDR1 SGHTA, CDR2 FQGTGA. The CDR3 loop spans 13 amino acids. CDR3 nucleotides: TGTGCCAGCAGCTTAACGAAAGGAGATACGCAGTATTTT. Protein product: CASSLTKGDTQYF.

This clone was counted a single time. This may be a read error, as it is one base from a much larger clone. This chain links TRBV5-1 with TRBJ2-5; no definite D call. The CDR3 covers 15 residues. Germline CDR1 is SGHRS and CDR2 is YFSETQ. In DNA form, the CDR3 reads TGCGCCAGCAGATTGGAACGACCCTCACGGGAGACCCAGTACTTC. Translating gives CASRLERPSRETQYF. The whole variable domain, remainder taken from reference TRBV5-1 and TRBJ2-5, is KAGVTQTPRYLIKTRGQQVTLSCSPISGHRSVSWYQQTPGQGLQFLFEYFSETQRNKGNFPGRFSGRQFSNSRSEMNVSTLELGDSALYLCASRLERPSRETQYFGPGTRLLVL.

This clone was counted ten times or more. At the DNA level, this CDR3 is encoded by other sequences in the same sample as well. This chain links TRBV20-1 with TRBJ1-1; 7 bases are shared with TRBD1. Germline assignment: CDR1 DFQATT and CDR2 SNEGSKA (reference sequence). The CDR3 length is 16 residues. V was pared by 1 base and J by 1 base, with 9 bases of the junction left unmatched. CDR3 nucleotide sequence: TGCAGTGCTAGAGGAACGACAGGGCCGTGGAACACTGAAGCTTTCTTT. Its translation is CSARGTTGPWNTEAFF.

This clone was detected many times. The rearrangement joins TRBV9 to TRBJ2-7, with D possibly matching TRBD2 (5 bases). The V gene lost 4 bases and the J gene lost 1 base, with 12 bases spanning the gap. The CDR3 consists of 14 residues. Germline-derived CDR1 and CDR2 are SGDLS and YYNGEE. The CDR3 sequence is CASSTRPGSYEQYF. DNA of the CDR3: TGTGCCAGCAGCACGCGACCGGGGTCCTACGAGCAGTACTTC. Using reference TRBV9 and TRBJ2-7 for the parts outside the CDR3, the full variable domain is DSGVTQTPKHLITATGQRVTLRCSPRSGDLSVYWYQQSLDQGLQFLIQYYNGEERAKGNILERFSAQQFPDLHSELNLSSLELGDSALYFCASSTRPGSYEQYFGPGTRLTVT.

In its sample, this clone was seen a few times. V is TRBV5-6 and J is TRBJ2-2, with 13 bases aligning to TRBD2. Germline CDR1 is SGHDT and CDR2 is YYEEEE. V lost 0 bases and J lost 1; bases outside the gene matches: 0. This CDR3 comprises 17 residues. The CDR3 loop is CASSLGLAGGNTGELFF. The CDR3 DNA reads TGTGCCAGCAGCTTGGGACTAGCGGGAGGGAACACCGGGGAGCTGTTTTTT.

As regards this clone: This may stem from a read error, because a much larger clone lies one nucleotide away. The J gene is TRBJ2-5, the V gene TRBV4-1; D is uncertain. The CDR3 runs to 15 residues. Germline V lookup: CDR1 MGHRA, CDR2 YSYEKL. CDR3 sequence: CASSQDPRCQETRYF. The CDR3 nucleotides are TGCGCCAGCAGCCAAGATCCGCGGTGTCAAGAGACCCGGTACTTC.

This clone was observed at least ten times. The CDR3 region has the DNA TGTGCCATCAGTGGACGGGGAGGCGCGGATGAGCAGTTCTTC. Translating it yields CAISGRGGADEQFF. The rearrangement uses TRBV10-3 and TRBJ2-1; tentative D call: TRBD2 (6 bases). V was cut by 4 bases and J by 8 bases, with 15 bases left in between. Germline CDR1 ENHRY, CDR2 SYGVKD. This CDR3 spans 14 amino acids.

The rearrangement uses TRBV5-1 and TRBJ2-3, with D perhaps matching TRBD2 (5 bases). The germline V gene encodes CDR1 SGHRS and CDR2 YFSETQ. This CDR3 has 17 residues. V lost 6 bases and J lost 2, with 22 bases in between. The DNA for the CDR3 is TGCGCCAGCATCTTTGCGATGCGGGCCTGCCCCACAGATACGCAGTATTTT. The encoded protein is CASIFAMRACPTDTQYF. Full variable domain (outside the CDR3, taken from reference TRBV5-1 and TRBJ2-3): KAGVTQTPRYLIKTRGQQVTLSCSPISGHRSVSWYQQTPGQGLQFLFEYFSETQRNKGNFPGRFSGRQFSNSRSEMNVSTLELGDSALYLCASIFAMRACPTDTQYFGPGTRLTVL.

The V call is TRBV13, the J call TRBJ1-1; tentative D call: TRBD1 (5 bases). Germline CDR1 is PRHDT and CDR2 is FYEKMQ (reference sequence). CDR3 size: 14 residues. V gave up 4 bases and J gave up 1 base, with 10 bases separating them. The CDR3 protein is CASSYDRKNTEAFF. The DNA of the CDR3 is TGTGCCAGCAGCTACGACAGAAAGAACACTGAAGCTTTCTTT.

The sample holds many counts of this clone. This chain joins TRBV28 and TRBJ1-4; 12 bases agree with TRBD1. Germline CDR1 is MDHEN and CDR2 is SYDVKM. The CDR3 is made up of 15 amino acids. Trimming cost V 3 bases and J 5 bases; bases outside gene matches: 1. The CDR3 nucleotides read TGTGCCAGCAGTTTGGGACAGGGGGCCAATGAAAAACTGTTTTTT. This sequence encodes CASSLGQGANEKLFF.

This sequence joins TRBV5-8 and TRBJ2-7; 7 bases match TRBD1. V lost 4 bases, J lost 2 bases, and 12 bases stayed unmatched. The V gene's germline CDR1 is SGHTS and CDR2 YDEGEE. The CDR3 is 16 amino acids. CDR3 sequence reads: CASSSIGQALTYEQYF. The CDR3 DNA reads as TGTGCCAGCAGCAGTATAGGACAGGCCCTAACCTACGAGCAGTACTTC.

In this sample, this clone turned up many times. The chain employs TRBV10-1 and TRBJ2-1; D is perhaps TRBD2 (6 bases). The V end lost 4 bases, the J end lost 10 bases, and 17 bases lay between the germline ends. The CDR3 runs 14 residues. Germline CDR1 WNHNN, CDR2 SYGVQD (reference sequence). The CDR3 sequence: CASSVGVAGKEQFF. CDR3 coding DNA: TGCGCCAGCAGTGTTGGAGTTGCGGGAAAAGAGCAGTTCTTC.

The CDR3: CSAKLAVDYNEQFF. CDR3 sequence (DNA): TGCAGTGCGAAACTAGCTGTAGACTACAATGAGCAGTTCTTC. This chain joins TRBV20-1 and TRBJ2-1; possibly TRBD2 for D (6 bases). The CDR3 is 14 amino acids. Germline V lookup: CDR1 DFQATT, CDR2 SNEGSKA (reference sequence). Trimming shortened V by 6 bases and J by 3 bases, and 15 bases separated the two germline ends.

Notes on this clone: Mismatch with germline at one junction end may stem from a read error. The rearrangement joins TRBV11-3 to TRBJ1-5; D may be TRBD1 (6 bases). The germline CDR1 and CDR2 sequences are SGHNT and YENEEA. The CDR3 is made up of 15 amino acids. CDR3 in DNA: TGTGCCAGCAGCCCCAGGGGAACTGCCAATCAGCCCCCGCATTTT. Translating it yields CASSPRGTANQPPHF.